One sample yielded the 13 T cell receptor beta chains listed below, sequenced in a study of blood T cells in healthy people across ages (dated by TCRdb to the mid-2010s). Library preparation used 5' RACE. The data were produced on an Illumina HiSeq 2500. A second about 7 to 12 cycle PCR used a sample-barcoded 5' primer and a J-beta primer mix. TCRdb reprocessed the public reads (quality trimming at Q25 with fastp, clone calling with MiXCR) and kept in-frame beta chains. CDR3 protein duplicates are merged, each entry listing the most common genes and DNA. For this sample there are over 1.5 million distinct CDR3 sequences; roughly 52% appear just once. The ten largest account for less than 2.5% of the sample. Source material: blood. Every receptor here comes from a woman aged 40 to 55 in good health.

This clonotype turned up a few times. The rearrangement uses TRBV7-8 and TRBJ1-4; D not certain. The germline V and J ends were trimmed by 6 bases and 8 bases, with 10 bases remaining between them. This CDR3 has 12 amino acids. The germline gives CDR1 SGHVS, CDR2 FQNEAQ. The CDR3 loop reads CASRNPGEKLFF. In DNA form, the CDR3 reads TGTGCCAGCAGGAACCCGGGAGAAAAACTGTTTTTT.

This chain joins TRBV2 and TRBJ1-1; TRBD1 is a possible D gene (6 bases). The germline V gene has CDR1 SNHLY and CDR2 FYNNEI. The CDR3 has 14 amino acids. With 5 bases removed from V and 4 bases from J, the gap between germline ends came to 14 bases. CDR3 coding DNA: TGTGCCAGCAGTTTAAACAGGGTTGCCACTGAAGCTTTCTTT. Translation gives CASSLNRVATEAFF.

This clonotype showed up just a few times. This chain uses TRBV4-1 with TRBJ2-7, with 7 bases fitting TRBD1. After removal of 0 bases from V and 5 bases from J, the junction contained 10 bases not matched to a gene. CDR1 is MGHRA, CDR2 YSYEKL, per germline. CDR3 length: 16 residues. Written as DNA, the CDR3 is TGCGCCAGCAGCCAAGATCTAGGGGGCCATAACGACGAGCAGTACTTC. Its translation: CASSQDLGGHNDEQYF.

The V gene is TRBV2, the J gene TRBJ2-4; TRBD2 matches 13 bases. The J call may not be correct, given that the DNA end is closer to TRBJ2-5. The CDR3 spans 19 residues. Germline loops: CDR1 SNHLY, CDR2 FYNNEI. The DNA of the CDR3 is TGTGCCAGCAGTGAAGCGAGACTAGCGGGGGGCCTCGGACAAGAGACCCAGTACTTC. Its translation: CASSEARLAGGLGQETQYF.

This clonotype showed up just a few times. Here the CDR3 reads CATSRDIGGYEQYF. The CDR3 DNA is TGTGCCACCAGCAGAGACATAGGGGGTTACGAGCAGTACTTC. The chain uses TRBV15 and TRBJ2-7; D is perhaps TRBD1 (6 bases). CDR3 length equals 14 residues. Germline CDR1 LNHNV, CDR2 YYDKDF (reference sequence). Trimming shortened V by 0 bases and J by 4 bases, and 10 bases separated the two germline ends.

V usage is TRBV27 and J usage is TRBJ2-2; 10 bases are shared with TRBD1. Germline values: CDR1 MNHEY, CDR2 SMNVEV (reference sequence). The CDR3 is made up of 16 amino acids. V was pared by 3 bases and J by 0 bases, with 1 base of the junction left unmatched. The CDR3: CASSFGTGANTGELFF. CDR3 in DNA: TGTGCCAGCAGTTTCGGGACAGGGGCGAACACCGGGGAGCTGTTTTTT.

This chain joins TRBV2 and TRBJ2-1, with 7 bases identical to TRBD1. Germline loops: CDR1 SNHLY, CDR2 FYNNEI. This CDR3 is 15 amino acids long. With V trimmed by 2 bases and J by 13 bases, 14 bases remained unmatched. The CDR3 region has the DNA TGTGCCAGCAGTGAAAGGACAGGAGGTGAAGAGACCCAGTTCTTC. Its protein is CASSERTGGEETQFF.

Here the CDR3 DNA reads TGTGCCATCGGGGGGACATATCCTGGGGCCAACGTCCTGACTTTC. Its translation is CAIGGTYPGANVLTF. V is TRBV24-1 and J is TRBJ2-6; a possible D gene is TRBD2 (7 bases). The CDR3 runs 15 residues. The germline V gene has CDR1 KGHDR and CDR2 SFDVKD. V lost 11 bases and J lost 2, with 15 bases in between.

Note on this clonotype: A much larger clone differs from this one at a single base, so this may be a read error. The chain couples TRBV5-1 to TRBJ2-7, with D uncertain. The germline CDR1 and CDR2 sequences are SGHRS and YFSETQ. Trimming pared 0 bases from V and 7 bases from J, leaving 11 bases between. The CDR3 is 13 amino acids. In DNA, the CDR3 is TGCGCCAGCAGCTTGGAACTAAACAATGAGCAGTACTTC. Protein product: CASSLELNNEQYF.

DNA for the CDR3: TGTGCCAGCGGCTTTACCGGGACAGGGGACAACGAGCAGTACTTC. This encodes CASGFTGTGDNEQYF. The chain combines TRBV27 with TRBJ2-5, with 10 bases that match TRBD1. The last part of the DNA fits TRBJ2-7 better; the J call may be wrong. Germline V gives CDR1 MNHEY, CDR2 SMNVEV (reference sequence). The CDR3 spans 15 residues.

The CDR3 nucleotides read TGCGCCAGCAGCCAGGGGACTAGCGGGGGTGGCTCCTACAATGAGCAGTTCTTC. The encoded protein is CASSQGTSGGGSYNEQFF. The J gene is TRBJ2-1, the V gene TRBV4-3; TRBD2 agrees at 14 bases. CDR3 length: 18 amino acids. Germline V gene lookup returns CDR1 LGHNA and CDR2 YSLEER. With V trimmed by 3 bases and J by 0 bases, 4 bases remained unmatched.

V gene TRBV7-2 combines with J gene TRBJ2-5; D may be TRBD1 (5 bases). The CDR3 has 16 amino acids. Germline loops: CDR1 SGHTA, CDR2 FQGNSA. Trimming removed 4 bases at V and 1 base at J, with 16 bases between. The CDR3 DNA reads as TGTGCCAGCAGCTCCGACCCTCCGACAGTCCAAGAGACCCAGTACTTC. It codes for CASSSDPPTVQETQYF.

This clonotype has only a few counts. The chain combines TRBV2 with TRBJ2-1; 14 positions match TRBD2. Trimming took 8 bases from V and 8 from J; bases not matched to a gene: 14. The CDR3 consists of 17 residues. CDR1 is SNHLY and CDR2 is FYNNEI in the germline V gene. In nucleotides, the CDR3 is TGTGCCAGCCAGACTAGCGGGGGGGGTACAAGGGTCGATGAGCAGTTCTTC. This encodes CASQTSGGGTRVDEQFF.